The rows below give T cell receptor beta chains drawn from one sample of a study of T cell responses to AZD1222 COVID-19 vaccine. Clones were read by immunoSEQ multiplex PCR, and TCRdb kept only the in-frame ones, dropping some. This sample has 70,000 to 90,000 clones, with 70% to 90% found just once. The sample here was peripheral blood, taken 28 days after the second AZD1222 dose. Source of these receptors: an adult who received the AZD1222 COVID-19 vaccine. CDR3s include the opening cysteine and the closing phenylalanine or tryptophan. Some rows mark clone size as missing; the rest say once, few, many or name a class of expanded clone.

V gene	clone size	CDR3 protein
TRBV27	few	CASSPWSGRPYEQYF
TRBV20-1	once	CSASWVGQPQHF
TRBV19	-	CASTSQGYGYTF
TRBV7-2	-	CASSWGPSETQYF
TRBV7-9	-	CASSLAGLFREQYF
TRBV4-2	-	CASSQDVVRGSSYNSPLHF
TRBV12-3/TRBV12-4	once	CASSLNRHGYTF
TRBV11-3	-	CASSFGDSGNTIYF
TRBV19	-	CASNNGNIQYF
TRBV24-1	-	CATSDGQDPNTEAFF
TRBV10-3	-	CAISESTGGREGYTF
TRBV7-2	-	CASSSTGQSYNEQFF
TRBV7-3	-	CASSSLATYNEQFF
TRBV28	-	CASRVTGAYNEQFF
TRBV19	-	CASSPPGGTEAFF
TRBV3-1/TRBV3-2	-	CASSHVLGTETQYF
TRBV12-3/TRBV12-4	-	CASSPGTGELFF
TRBV18	-	CASSQFDEQFF
TRBV6-5	-	CASSSGYEQFF
TRBV13	-	CASSQTRGGARSGELFF
TRBV30	few	CAWKGQALNSPLHF
TRBV19	-	CASRDVSTDTQYF
TRBV19	-	CASSIDTGAGNTIYF
TRBV5-1	medium-sized	CASSLTTGSSQPQHF
TRBV9	-	CASSADSGTHTDTQYF
TRBV5-6	once	CASRLALAGGNEQYF
TRBV6-5	-	CASLQGVGSYNEQFF
TRBV6-1	medium-sized	CASSGTSGEIQETQYF
TRBV4-1	once	CASSPTGARYGYTF
TRBV2	-	CASSRGGYGYTF
TRBV4-3	-	CASSQDPGGGQFF
TRBV2	-	CASSPTSNEQFF
TRBV5-6	-	CASSLGGSGTGELFF
TRBV4-1	-	CASSQEGTYGYTF
TRBV10-1	once	CASSALILAGEGYNEQFF
TRBV5-4	-	CASSGVGRNEKLFF
TRBV18	-	CASSGTRQGVSRLQPQHF
TRBV7-2	-	CASSLGVAGGDNEQFF
TRBV25-1	-	CASSERGRGGEYGYTF
TRBV7-9	once	CASSYRQGEAFF
TRBV19	-	CASSPQAGVEKLFF
TRBV14	-	CASSQGNYGYTF
TRBV6-1	-	CASSVGTSGSSYEQYF
TRBV6-6	-	CASTIQGRVQPQHF
TRBV4-3	-	CASSQETPTGAPLHF
TRBV5-1	-	CASSFGQGGDGYTF
TRBV24-1	-	CATSVWGGGYTF
TRBV28	once	CASSFSGSSYEQYF
TRBV9	-	CASSPQTGFHGYTF
TRBV6-2/TRBV6-3	-	CASSSPGTTTYEQYF
TRBV7-3	-	CASSSRQGNEQFF